Listed below are T cell receptor beta chains from one sample, sequenced in a study of T cells in Graves' hyperthyroidism and ophthalmopathy. Via MiXCR, TCRdb re-called the multiplex PCR reads, giving one row per CDR3 protein. This repertoire shows about 580,000 distinct CDR3 sequences, approximately 14% found once; its top ten account for 5.5% to 7.5%. The sample consisted of blood. The receptors derive from a woman aged 25 to 39 with Graves' hyperthyroidism that later progressed to Graves' ophthalmopathy. CDR3s include the opening cysteine and the closing phenylalanine or tryptophan. A D gene is named only where the DNA matches it firmly. Clone sizes are given selectively: once, few, many, or a class where the clone is expanded.

TRBJ2-7,.,TRBV27,.,TGTGCCAGCAGTAGCCGAGCAGGGGATCGTTCCTACGAGCAGTACTTC,CASSSRAGDRSYEQYF
TRBJ1-2,many,TRBV12-3/TRBV12-4,.,TGTGCCAGCAGTTTGGCCCACTATGGCTACACCTTC,CASSLAHYGYTF
TRBJ2-7,many,TRBV29-1,.,TGCAGCGTTGAAACAGGCTCCTACGAGCAGTACTTC,CSVETGSYEQYF
TRBJ2-7,many,TRBV27,.,TGTGCCAGCAGACTCCTTCTTGACAGCTACGAGCAGTACTTC,CASRLLLDSYEQYF
TRBJ1-5,.,TRBV9,TRBD1,TGTGCCAGCAGCGTAGGGGGACAGGGAGATCAGCCCCAGCATTTT,CASSVGGQGDQPQHF
TRBJ2-1,many,TRBV12-5,TRBD2,TGTGCTAGTGGTAAGACTAGCGGGAGTGGGGTCGATGAGCAGTTCTTC,CASGKTSGSGVDEQFF
TRBJ2-5,many,TRBV6-2/TRBV6-3,.,TGTGCCAGCAGTTACGATCGGAAAGAGACCCAGTACTTC,CASSYDRKETQYF
TRBJ2-2,many,TRBV24-1,TRBD2,TGTGCCACCAGTGATTTCGGCCTAGCGGGAGTCACCGGGGAGCTGTTTTTT,CATSDFGLAGVTGELFF
TRBJ2-7,many,TRBV11-2,TRBD2,TGTGCCAGCAGCTTAGACCTAGCGGGAGGGCACCACGAGCAGTACTTC,CASSLDLAGGHHEQYF
TRBJ1-1,many,TRBV27,TRBD1,TGTGCCAGCAGTTCTCTCACAGGGGGCGTCGGTGAAGCTTTCTTT,CASSSLTGGVGEAFF
TRBJ2-2,few,TRBV20-1,.,TGCAGTGCTTCCTCACCGGGACCCATCGGGGAGCTGTTTTTT,CSASSPGPIGELFF
TRBJ1-1,.,TRBV29-1,.,TGCAGCGTTGAACAGGGCCTTGGGGTTATGAACACTGAAGCTTTCTTT,CSVEQGLGVMNTEAFF
TRBJ2-3,many,TRBV11-2,.,TGTGCCAGCATCCAGTGGGGTTGGCCCGATACGCAGTATTTT,CASIQWGWPDTQYF
TRBJ1-1,many,TRBV11-2,.,TGTGCCAGCAGCTCCTCAGGACATCCGTCTGAAGCTTTCTTT,CASSSSGHPSEAFF
TRBJ2-5,many,TRBV2,TRBD2,TGTGCCAGCGGCGGCCGGCAGGGATTAGGGCTAGCGGGAGGGGAGACCCAGTACTTC,CASGGRQGLGLAGGETQYF
TRBJ1-2,many,TRBV29-1,TRBD1,TGCAGCGCTACGACAGGGACTAACTATGGCTACACCTTC,CSATTGTNYGYTF
TRBJ2-2,many,TRBV3-1,TRBD2,TGTGCCAGCAGCAGCGCCGGACTAGCGGGGGAGCTGTTTTTT,CASSSAGLAGELFF
TRBJ2-7,.,TRBV5-1,.,TGCGCCAGCAGCCTCCCGGGAGACCACGAGCAGTACTTC,CASSLPGDHEQYF
TRBJ2-4,few,TRBV11-2,.,TGTGCCAGCAGCAGAACGGGACTTAGCCACATTCAGTACTTC,CASSRTGLSHIQYF
TRBJ2-3,few,TRBV29-1,.,TGCAGCGTTGCAGGGGTGGATACGCAGTATTTT,CSVAGVDTQYF
TRBJ1-2,many,TRBV25-1,.,TGTGCCAGCAGTGAAAGGACAGCGCCCAACTATGGCTACACCTTC,CASSERTAPNYGYTF
TRBJ1-5,.,TRBV19,.,TGTGCCAGTAGTATCGGCAGGGTCCATAGCAATCAGCCCCAGCATTTT,CASSIGRVHSNQPQHF
TRBJ2-3,.,TRBV15,.,TGTGCCACCAGCAGTTACTGGGCCTCGGATACGCAGTATTTT,CATSSYWASDTQYF
TRBJ2-1,.,TRBV27,TRBD2,TGTGCCAGCAACTCCCTAGCGGGGGGTTACAATGAGCAGTTCTTC,CASNSLAGGYNEQFF
TRBJ2-2,.,TRBV12-3/TRBV12-4,TRBD1,TGTGCCAGCAGCCATATCCAGGGACAGGGGGCGAGCGGGGAGCTGTTTTTT,CASSHIQGQGASGELFF
TRBJ1-2,many,TRBV19,.,TGTGCCAGTCGAGTTGGGGGAGGCTACACCTTC,CASRVGGGYTF
TRBJ1-4,many,TRBV27,.,TGTGCCACCCGGAATGGGGTAAAACTGTTTTTT,CATRNGVKLFF
TRBJ2-1,.,TRBV5-1,.,TGCGCCAGCAGCTTGGAGGGCCCATCCCCTTACAATGAGCAGTTCTTC,CASSLEGPSPYNEQFF
TRBJ2-4,many,TRBV5-1,TRBD2,TGCGCCAGCAGCTTGGAGGGACTAGCGGGAGTTGGCATTCAGTACTTC,CASSLEGLAGVGIQYF
TRBJ2-7,many,TRBV19,TRBD2,TGTGCCAGCAGTCGGACTAGCGGGAGTTACGAGCAGTACTTC,CASSRTSGSYEQYF
TRBJ1-2,many,TRBV5-8,.,TGTGCCAACACCCTAGACAGGTTATATGGCTACACCTTC,CANTLDRLYGYTF
TRBJ2-7,few,TRBV4-1,TRBD2,TGCGCCAGCAGCCAGTCCCCTAGCGGGAGCTCCTACGAGCAGTACTTC,CASSQSPSGSSYEQYF
TRBJ2-5,few,TRBV5-1,.,TGCGCCAGCAGCTTCCAGCGGGACCAAGAGACCCAGTACTTC,CASSFQRDQETQYF
TRBJ2-7,many,TRBV28,TRBD1,TGTGCCAGCAGTTCGACAGGGGGCCCTCACGAGCAGTACTTC,CASSSTGGPHEQYF
TRBJ2-3,many,TRBV30,.,TGTGCCTGGAGTAAACCCAGGGGAATCACAGATACGCAGTATTTT,CAWSKPRGITDTQYF
TRBJ2-3,many,TRBV6-2/TRBV6-3,.,TGTGCCAGCAGTACCCGCAAATCTACAGATACGCAGTATTTT,CASSTRKSTDTQYF
TRBJ1-1,many,TRBV19,.,TGTGCCAGTACCTACGGGCTGGGTCGGGGGATGCTTAACACTGAAGCTTTCTTT,CASTYGLGRGMLNTEAFF
TRBJ2-3,few,TRBV6-2/TRBV6-3,TRBD2,TGTGCCAGCAGTTACTTCAGCGGGAGGGCCGAGACAGATACGCAGTATTTT,CASSYFSGRAETDTQYF
TRBJ2-7,many,TRBV7-8,.,TGTGCCAGCAGCTTAGCCCCACCCCCTGACTATCCCTACGAGCAGTACTTC,CASSLAPPPDYPYEQYF
TRBJ2-6,many,TRBV27,TRBD1,TGTGCCAGCACCCCCGGGACAGGTATCTCTGGGGCCAACGTCCTGACTTTC,CASTPGTGISGANVLTF
TRBJ2-3,many,TRBV12-3/TRBV12-4,TRBD2,TGTGCCAGCAGTTTGGCGGGGGACCCTAGCACAGATACGCAGTATTTT,CASSLAGDPSTDTQYF
TRBJ2-3,.,TRBV9,TRBD2,TGTGCCAGCAGCCCCGGGACTAGCAATACAGATACGCAGTATTTT,CASSPGTSNTDTQYF
TRBJ2-7,many,TRBV24-1,.,TGTGCCACCAGTGCCGTAGGGCAGGGTGGGGACTACGAGCAGTACTTC,CATSAVGQGGDYEQYF
TRBJ2-7,many,TRBV11-2,TRBD2,TGTGCCAGCAGATTTAGCGGGAGCTTGGGGGAGCAGTACTTC,CASRFSGSLGEQYF
TRBJ1-1,many,TRBV19,TRBD1,TGTGCCAGTAGTAGAGGTCGAGGGACAGGGGATATTGAAGCTTTCTTT,CASSRGRGTGDIEAFF
TRBJ2-2,.,TRBV7-9,.,TGTGCCAGCAGCTTGGCTTCGGGCACCGGGGAGCTGCTTTTT,CASSLASGTGELLF
TRBJ2-5,.,TRBV2,TRBD1,TGTGCCAGCAGGGGGACAGGGGGTTCTAAAGAGACCCAGTACTTC,CASRGTGGSKETQYF
TRBJ2-3,many,TRBV28,TRBD2,TGTGCCAGCAGTCCTAGTCTAGCGGGAGTCGAGGGAGATACGCAGTATTTT,CASSPSLAGVEGDTQYF
TRBJ1-6,many,TRBV6-1,.,TGTGCCAGCAGTTATACCGGGACATCTTATAATTCACCCCTCCACTTT,CASSYTGTSYNSPLHF
TRBJ1-1,few,TRBV2,TRBD1,TGTGCCAGCAGTTTAGGCAGGGGGATGAACACTGAAGCTTTCTTT,CASSLGRGMNTEAFF
TRBJ2-7,many,TRBV20-1,.,TGCAGTGCTAGTCGGGCAGGGGCGGTGGACGAGCAGTACTTC,CSASRAGAVDEQYF
TRBJ2-1,many,TRBV14,TRBD2,TGTGCCAGCAGTTCTGCTAGCGGGATTCCCAGTGAGCAGTTCTTC,CASSSASGIPSEQFF
TRBJ2-1,many,TRBV11-1,TRBD1,TGTGCCAGCAGCCGGGGGGACAGGGGATACAATGAGCAGTTCTTC,CASSRGDRGYNEQFF
TRBJ2-2,.,TRBV20-1,.,TGCAGTGCTAGAGATCGGGGTCGCTGGTTTTTT,CSARDRGRWFF
TRBJ2-1,.,TRBV19,TRBD2,TGTGCCAGTAGTATCAGCCTGGGGGGTCGTTCTAGCGGGAGTTTGTTCTTC,CASSISLGGRSSGSLFF
TRBJ2-1,few,TRBV19,TRBD2,TGTGCCAGTGGGGGGGTTACTAGCGTCCTTTCCTACAATGAGCAGTTCTTC,CASGGVTSVLSYNEQFF
TRBJ2-7,many,TRBV7-2,TRBD2,TGTGCCAGCAGCACGCGGGAGGGGGCCTACGAGCAGTACTTC,CASSTREGAYEQYF